The TCR beta chain described here comes from a study of T cells in localized non-small cell lung cancer. Generated by immunoSEQ multiplex PCR, the TCRdb table keeps only in-frame clones and is missing some. The sample shows more than 1,500 clones, about 26% of them seen only once. The germline V gene has CDR1 MGHDK and CDR2 SYGVNS. The V gene end was trimmed by 4 bases and the J gene end by 6 bases; junction bases not matched to a gene: 6. This CDR3 spans 13 amino acids. This clone was found a few times. J is TRBJ2-7 and V is TRBV25-1; 7 bases map to TRBD2. The sample consisted of lung tumor tissue, taken before any cancer treatment. This clonotype was obtained from a man between 35 and 75 years old with stage I lung adenocarcinoma. CDR3 in DNA: TGTGCCAGCAGTGTGGGAGGGAGTGGCGAGCAGTACTTC. Its translation: CASSVGGSGEQYF.